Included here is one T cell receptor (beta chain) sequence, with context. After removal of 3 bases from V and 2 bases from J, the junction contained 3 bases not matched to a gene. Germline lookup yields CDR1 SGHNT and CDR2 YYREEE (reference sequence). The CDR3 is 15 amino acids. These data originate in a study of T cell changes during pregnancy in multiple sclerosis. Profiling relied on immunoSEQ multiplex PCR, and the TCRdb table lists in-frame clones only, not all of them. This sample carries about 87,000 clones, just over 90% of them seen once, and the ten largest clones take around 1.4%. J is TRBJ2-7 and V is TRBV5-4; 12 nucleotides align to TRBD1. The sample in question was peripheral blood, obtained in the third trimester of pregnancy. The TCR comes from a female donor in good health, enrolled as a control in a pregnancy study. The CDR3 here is CASSSGTGGPYEQYF. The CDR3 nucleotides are TGTGCCAGCAGCTCCGGGACAGGGGGCCCCTACGAGCAGTACTTC.